The next 3 T cell receptor beta chains were all read from a single sample in a study of identical twins. Each CDR3 protein gets one entry after TCRdb re-called the 5' RACE reads with MiXCR. The sample includes more than 1.5 million distinct CDR3 sequences, around 33% of them seen just once. The specimen was cord blood. All receptors come from a newborn girl in good health.

This clonotype was seen only a few times. V is TRBV5-1 and J is TRBJ2-1; the D gene is possibly TRBD2 (6 bases). Germline CDR1 reads SGHRS; CDR2 reads YFSETQ. The length of the CDR3 is 17 residues. Trimming removed 0 bases from V and 4 bases from J, with 17 bases in between. The CDR3 is CASSLARGGSNYNEQFF. The CDR3 nucleotides read TGCGCCAGCAGCTTGGCCCGGGGAGGTTCTAATTACAATGAGCAGTTCTTC.

This clonotype was found a few times. The chain employs TRBV12-3 or TRBV12-4 and TRBJ1-1, with D perhaps TRBD1 (6 bases). V dropped 4 bases and J dropped 4 bases, with 16 bases sitting between them. The CDR3 is 15 residues long. CDR3 bases: TGTGCCAGCAGTTGGTGGAGGGGGGGGGGCACTGAAGCTTTCTTT. It is translated as CASSWWRGGGTEAFF.

This clonotype was observed a handful of times. V usage is TRBV10-3 and J usage is TRBJ2-7; the match to TRBD2 covers 8 bases. The CDR3 runs 16 residues. The J segment lost 0 bases and the V segment lost 0 bases, leaving 4 bases of the junction unmatched. The germline CDR1 and CDR2 sequences are ENHRY and SYGVKD. In nucleotides, the CDR3 is TGTGCCATCAGTGAGTCGGCGGGGGGAAGCTCCTACGAGCAGTACTTC. Protein sequence: CAISESAGGSSYEQYF.